The 12 T cell receptor beta chains below come from one sample, sequenced in a study of cytomegalovirus exposure and HLA in healthy donors. Amplification used 60 Vbeta primers and 13 Jbeta primers. TCRdb keeps only in-frame clones here, not all; method: immunoSEQ multiplex PCR. The data show more than 60,000 clones, approximately 80% seen once. Sequencing was carried out using PBMCs. The receptor set was obtained from a man between 70 and 80 years old in good health and CMV-seropositive.

The V gene is TRBV19, the J gene TRBJ1-4; D is ambiguous. The germline CDR1 and CDR2 sequences are LNHDA and SQIVND (reference sequence). The CDR3 has 15 residues. V dropped 5 bases and J dropped 7 bases, with 17 bases sitting between them. The CDR3 DNA sequence: TGTGCCAGTAGTTTATCGACAAGGGAGAGTGAAAAACTGTTTTTT. Translated: CASSLSTRESEKLFF.

This chain joins TRBV5-4 and TRBJ1-4; tentative D call: TRBD1 (5 bases). The CDR3 runs to 15 residues. V lost 4 bases and J 2 bases, leaving 12 bases between the germline ends. Germline V gene data show CDR1 as SGHNT and CDR2 as YYREEE (reference sequence). The CDR3: CASSNGQNTNEKLFF. The CDR3 DNA follows: TGTGCCAGCAGCAATGGACAAAACACTAATGAAAAACTGTTTTTT.

The chain employs TRBV25-1 and TRBJ2-5, with 8 positions matching TRBD2. The J segment lost 4 bases and the V segment lost 3 bases, leaving 10 bases of the junction unmatched. The germline CDR1 and CDR2 sequences are MGHDK and SYGVNS. CDR3 size: 16 residues. In DNA form, the CDR3 reads TGTGCCAGCAGTGACCCCGGGCGGGGGGCCGGAGAGACCCAGTACTTC. Translating it yields CASSDPGRGAGETQYF.

CDR3 bases: TGTGCCAGCAGCTGGAGTTACGAGCAGTACTTC. This translates into CASSWSYEQYF. The gene calls are TRBV7-9 and TRBJ2-7; D ambiguous. The CDR3 spans 11 residues. Trimming took 4 bases from V and 4 from J, leaving 5 bases between them. Germline V gene data show CDR1 as SEHNR and CDR2 as FQNEAQ (reference sequence). Full variable domain (missing parts from reference TRBV7-9 and TRBJ2-7): DTGVSQNPRHKITKRGQNVTFRCDPISEHNRLYWYRQTLGQGPEFLTYFQNEAQLEKSRLLSDRFSAERPKGSFSTLEIQRTEQGDSAMYLCASSWSYEQYFGPGTRLTVT.

V gene TRBV7-2 combines with J gene TRBJ1-1; D gene unclear. V lost 6 bases, J lost 4 bases, and 12 bases lay in between. Per germline, CDR1 SGHTA and CDR2 FQGNSA. The CDR3 extends over 13 amino acids. The CDR3 bases are TGTGCCAGCAGGGGGAGAGGGTTCACTGAAGCTTTCTTT. It encodes CASRGRGFTEAFF. The full variable domain, with the rest looked up from reference TRBV7-2 and TRBJ1-1, is GAGVSQSPSNKVTEKGKDVELRCDPISGHTALYWYRQSLGQGLEFLIYFQGNSAPDKSGLPSDRFSAERTGGSVSTLTIQRTQQEDSAVYLCASRGRGFTEAFFGQGTRLTVV.

The V and J genes are TRBV7-3 and TRBJ2-6; possibly TRBD1 for D (5 bases). Trimming removed 3 bases at V and 4 bases at J, with 10 bases between. CDR3 length: 15 residues. CDR1 and CDR2 (germline): SGHTA, FQGTGA. This chain's CDR3 is CASSLSSGGANVLTF. The CDR3 DNA is TGTGCCAGCAGCTTGTCGTCAGGGGGGGCCAACGTCCTGACTTTC. The variable domain in full, completed from reference TRBV7-3 and TRBJ2-6, reads GAGVSQTPSNKVTEKGKYVELRCDPISGHTALYWYRQSLGQGPEFLIYFQGTGAADDSGLPNDRFFAVRPEGSVSTLKIQRTERGDSAVYLCASSLSSGGANVLTFGAGSRLTVL.

The CDR3 DNA reads as TGTGCCAGCAGCTCCCGGGACATTTATGGCTACACCTTC. This encodes CASSSRDIYGYTF. J is TRBJ1-2 and V is TRBV5-8; perhaps TRBD1 as D (6 bases). Trimming stripped 3 bases from V and 5 bases from J, with 11 bases between. Germline V gives CDR1 SGHTS, CDR2 YDEGEE. This CDR3 has 13 amino acids. Using reference TRBV5-8 and TRBJ1-2 for the parts outside the CDR3, the full variable domain is EAGVTQSPTHLIKTRGQQATLRCSPISGHTSVYWYQQALGLGLQFLLWYDEGEERNRGNFPPRFSGRQFPNYSSELNVNALELEDSALYLCASSSRDIYGYTFGSGTRLTVV.

The chain uses TRBV5-4 and TRBJ1-3; D is undetermined. V shed 0 bases and J shed 0 bases, with 10 bases lying between them. CDR3 length equals 16 residues. Germline V lookup: CDR1 SGHNT, CDR2 YYREEE (reference sequence). The CDR3 region is CASSLGAGYSGNTIYF. The CDR3 bases are TGTGCCAGCAGCTTGGGGGCAGGATACTCTGGAAACACCATATATTTT.

The table lists this clone with a few counts. For the CDR3, the DNA is TGTGCCAGCAGCTCACCTGGGGCGGTCCAAGAGACCCAGTACTTC. This gives the protein CASSSPGAVQETQYF. The chain has TRBV7-2 and TRBJ2-5, with D maybe TRBD1 (5 bases). V gave up 4 bases and J gave up 1 base, with 13 bases separating them. CDR1 is SGHTA, CDR2 FQGNSA, per germline. The CDR3 spans 15 residues.

This chain connects TRBV5-1 to TRBJ1-2; 8 nucleotides match TRBD1. In germline, CDR1 is SGHRS, CDR2 YFSETQ. The CDR3 covers 14 residues. Trimming removed 0 bases from V and 7 bases from J; junction bases left unmatched: 5. In DNA, the CDR3 is TGCGCCAGCAGCTTGGGTCAGGGGGCGCGTGGCTACACCTTC. Translating it yields CASSLGQGARGYTF.

The V gene is TRBV28, the J gene TRBJ2-3; the match to TRBD1 covers 8 bases. The CDR3 covers 16 residues. V dropped 5 bases and J dropped 2; count of bases not matched to a gene: 9. The germline CDR1 and CDR2 sequences are MDHEN and SYDVKM. CDR3 DNA sequence: TGTGCCAGCAGTGCAGACGGACAGGGTCCCACAGATACGCAGTATTTT. Encoded protein: CASSADGQGPTDTQYF. The full variable domain, in which reference TRBV28 and TRBJ2-3 provide the parts outside the CDR3, is DVKVTQSSRYLVKRTGEKVFLECVQDMDHENMFWYRQDPGLGLRLIYFSYDVKMKEKGDIPEGYSVSREKKERFSLILESASTNQTSMYLCASSADGQGPTDTQYFGPGTRLTVL.

The table lists this clone with a count of one. V usage is TRBV29-1 and J usage is TRBJ1-2; 9 bases line up with TRBD1. CDR3 length: 17 amino acids. The V gene's germline CDR1 is SQVTM and CDR2 ANQGSEA. V dropped 4 bases and J dropped 6; count of bases not matched to a gene: 18. The CDR3: CSVGGGGQGGLKHGYTF. The CDR3 DNA reads as TGCAGCGTTGGAGGTGGGGGACAGGGAGGTCTTAAACATGGCTACACCTTC.